These 24 T cell receptor beta chains originate from one sample sequenced in a study of T cell responses to AZD1222 COVID-19 vaccine. Sequencing used immunoSEQ multiplex PCR; TCRdb keeps in-frame clones, though not all of them. The data hold approximately 110,000 clones, with 92% observed a single time. Sequences were derived from peripheral blood, sampled 28 days after the second AZD1222 dose. The receptors here all came from an adult who received the AZD1222 COVID-19 vaccine.

The rearrangement joins TRBV7-2 to TRBJ2-1; D is uncertain. The germline gives CDR1 SGHTA, CDR2 FQGNSA. This CDR3 has 15 residues. The V gene lost 5 bases and the J gene lost 0 bases, with 11 bases spanning the gap. This CDR3 is CASSALFPSYNEQFF. CDR3 nucleotide sequence: TGTGCCAGCAGCGCGTTATTCCCCTCCTACAATGAGCAGTTCTTC. The entire variable domain, with the rest obtained from reference TRBV7-2 and TRBJ2-1, is as follows: GAGVSQSPSNKVTEKGKDVELRCDPISGHTALYWYRQSLGQGLEFLIYFQGNSAPDKSGLPSDRFSAERTGGSVSTLTIQRTQQEDSAVYLCASSALFPSYNEQFFGPGTRLTVL.

This rearrangement joins TRBV4-1 to TRBJ1-1, with D possibly TRBD1 on 5 matching bases. The CDR3 extends over 17 amino acids. V lost 1 base, J lost 6 bases, and 21 bases lay in between. CDR1 is MGHRA, CDR2 YSYEKL, per germline. The DNA for the CDR3 is TGCGCCAGCAGCCAAGCCTCAACAAGTACGGCCAGGGCTGAAGCTTTCTTT. Translated: CASSQASTSTARAEAFF.

The chain carries TRBV6-5 and TRBJ1-2, with 10 bases that match TRBD1. The V gene's germline CDR1 is MNHEY and CDR2 SVGAGI. CDR3 size: 15 residues. The trim removed 1 base at V and 6 bases at J, leaving 5 bases unmatched. CDR3 in amino acids: CASSYFGTGVNGYTF. The CDR3 DNA sequence: TGTGCCAGCAGTTACTTCGGGACAGGGGTTAATGGCTACACCTTC.

The genes are TRBV6-1 and TRBJ2-7, with 7 bases identical to TRBD1. The CDR3 has 14 residues. V was pared by 3 bases and J by 3 bases, with 5 bases of the junction left unmatched. Per germline, CDR1 MNHNS and CDR2 SASEGT. CDR3 residues: CASSDRQGIYEQYF. The DNA of the CDR3 is TGTGCCAGCAGTGATAGACAGGGTATCTACGAGCAGTACTTC.

The J gene is TRBJ1-2, the V gene TRBV7-2, with a possible D match to TRBD1 (5 bases). CDR1 and CDR2 from the germline V gene are SGHTA and FQGNSA. There are 12 residues in the CDR3. V was clipped by 6 bases and J by 4 bases, with 9 bases between them. This CDR3 is CASSQGPYGYTF. The CDR3 bases are TGTGCCAGCAGTCAGGGACCCTATGGCTACACCTTC.

The genes are TRBV27 and TRBJ2-1, with 8 bases aligning to TRBD1. The trim removed 7 bases at V and 6 bases at J, leaving 11 bases unmatched. CDR1 MNHEY and CDR2 SMNVEV come from the germline V gene (reference sequence). The CDR3 consists of 15 residues. The CDR3 nucleotides are TGTGCCAGCACCCCCTCCGGGACAGGCCTCAATGAGCAGTTCTTC. This sequence encodes CASTPSGTGLNEQFF.

The chain is built from TRBV19 and TRBJ2-7, with no clear D. This CDR3 contains 14 residues. The germline V and J ends were trimmed by 0 bases and 4 bases, with 10 bases remaining between them. Germline assignment: CDR1 LNHDA and CDR2 SQIVND (reference sequence). The CDR3 region is CASSIEAASYEQYF. DNA for the CDR3: TGTGCCAGTAGTATAGAGGCGGCCTCTTACGAGCAGTACTTC. Complete variable domain (other parts from reference TRBV19 and TRBJ2-7): DGGITQSPKYLFRKEGQNVTLSCEQNLNHDAMYWYRQDPGQGLRLIYYSQIVNDFQKGDIAEGYSVSREKKESFPLTVTSAQKNPTAFYLCASSIEAASYEQYFGPGTRLTVT.

The J gene is TRBJ1-3, the V gene TRBV2; D is possibly TRBD1 (5 bases). Germline V CDR1 and CDR2: SNHLY, FYNNEI. The CDR3 is 13 amino acids. V was trimmed by 5 bases and J by 4 bases, leaving 9 bases between them. CDR3 loop: CASSQYRGNTIYF. The CDR3 DNA is TGTGCCAGCAGTCAGTACAGGGGAAACACCATATATTTT.

CDR3 sequence: CASSPGFYGYTF. DNA for the CDR3: TGTGCCAGCAGCCCAGGGTTTTATGGCTACACCTTC. The J gene is TRBJ1-2, the V gene TRBV3-1 (or the pseudogene TRBV3-2); D might be TRBD1 (5 bases). V was pared by 4 bases and J by 5 bases, with 8 bases between. The CDR3 has 12 residues. Germline CDR1 and CDR2: LGHDT and YNNKEL (reference sequence).

The rearrangement links TRBV7-2 to TRBJ2-1; TRBD2 matches 10 bases. The ends lost 2 bases at V and 0 bases at J; junction bases unmatched: 1. The CDR3 spans 16 residues. Looked up from germline, CDR1 is SGHTA and CDR2 is FQGNSA. The CDR3 region has the DNA TGTGCCAGCAGCTTACAGCGGGGGGGCTCCTACAATGAGCAGTTCTTC. Residues: CASSLQRGGSYNEQFF.

J is TRBJ1-1 and V is TRBV19, with D possibly being TRBD1 (6 bases). The length of the CDR3 is 17 residues. V shed 7 bases and J shed 3 bases, with 24 bases lying between them. The V gene's germline CDR1 is LNHDA and CDR2 SQIVND (reference sequence). The CDR3 region has the DNA TGTGCCAGTACTCCGGGGGCGTTCTGGGATGGGTACACTGAAGCTTTCTTT. Amino acid sequence: CASTPGAFWDGYTEAFF.

The chain recombines TRBV6-1 with TRBJ2-7; no clear D. The CDR3 loop spans 14 amino acids. Germline V CDR1 and CDR2: MNHNS, SASEGT. V lost 2 bases and J lost 3, with 11 bases in between. The CDR3 here is CASSESGNHYEQYF. The DNA of the CDR3 is TGTGCCAGCAGTGAAAGTGGGAACCACTACGAGCAGTACTTC.

This chain joins TRBV2 and TRBJ2-3; D remains ambiguous. Germline CDR1 and CDR2: SNHLY and FYNNEI. The germline V and J ends were trimmed by 6 bases and 2 bases, with 3 bases remaining between them. This CDR3 is built from 11 residues. CDR3 residues: CASSFTDTQYF. The CDR3 DNA follows: TGTGCCAGCAGCTTCACAGATACGCAGTATTTT.

The chain has TRBV6-1 and TRBJ1-3; a weak D match, TRBD1 (5 bases). Germline CDR1 is MNHNS and CDR2 is SASEGT. The V end lost 3 bases, the J end lost 4 bases, and 13 bases lay between the germline ends. This CDR3 has 15 amino acids. The CDR3 DNA reads as TGTGCCAGCAGTGACCGGGACTTGCGCGGAAACACCATATATTTT. It specifies CASSDRDLRGNTIYF.

The chain employs TRBV19 and TRBJ1-2, with 10 bases aligning to TRBD1. J gave up 7 bases and V 4 bases, and 3 bases lay outside the gene matches. CDR3 length: 13 amino acids. Germline V gives CDR1 LNHDA, CDR2 SQIVND (reference sequence). CDR3 residues: CASSTDRGAGYTF. The CDR3 bases are TGTGCCAGTAGTACGGACAGGGGGGCTGGCTACACCTTC.

The gene calls are TRBV4-1 and TRBJ2-7; D ambiguous. Trimming cost V 0 bases and J 1 base, with 13 bases left between them. Germline V gene sequence: CDR1 MGHRA, CDR2 YSYEKL. The CDR3 has 16 amino acids. CDR3 residues: CASSQEMAESSYEQYF. The CDR3 nucleotides read TGCGCCAGCAGCCAAGAAATGGCCGAGAGTTCCTACGAGCAGTACTTC.

This clone was seen a handful of times. This rearrangement joins TRBV5-1 to TRBJ1-5; D ambiguous. From germline, CDR1 is SGHRS and CDR2 YFSETQ. Trimming pared 2 bases from V and 7 bases from J, leaving 10 bases between. This CDR3 has 13 amino acids. Written as DNA, the CDR3 is TGCGCCAGCAGCTTAGAGGGCCCCCAGCCCCAGCATTTT. This sequence encodes CASSLEGPQPQHF.

The chain recombines TRBV19 with TRBJ1-5, with D unclear. The CDR3 contains 13 residues. V lost 7 bases to trimming and J lost 3 bases, with 10 bases between them. Germline V gene lookup returns CDR1 LNHDA and CDR2 SQIVND (reference sequence). DNA for the CDR3: TGTGCCAGTAACCCCGAAGACAATCAGCCCCAGCATTTT. Amino acids: CASNPEDNQPQHF.

The chain joins TRBV19 to TRBJ2-1, with TRBD1 identical over 8 bases. This CDR3 spans 15 amino acids. V lost 4 bases and J lost 6; bases outside the gene matches: 8. Germline assignment: CDR1 LNHDA and CDR2 SQIVND (reference sequence). DNA for the CDR3: TGTGCCAGTAGTACCGATCGAACAGGGGGCAATGAGCAGTTCTTC. This codes for CASSTDRTGGNEQFF.

The chain uses TRBV10-3 and TRBJ2-6; 11 bases are shared with TRBD1. From germline, CDR1 is ENHRY and CDR2 SYGVKD. With V trimmed by 6 bases and J by 0 bases, 1 base remained unmatched. The CDR3 consists of 16 residues. The CDR3 is CAISGTGGSGANVLTF. Written as DNA, the CDR3 is TGTGCCATCAGCGGGACAGGGGGCTCTGGGGCCAACGTCCTGACTTTC.

This clone was detected once. The V call is TRBV10-3, the J call TRBJ1-4, with D possibly TRBD1 on 6 matching bases. Looked up from germline, CDR1 is ENHRY and CDR2 is SYGVKD. Trimming cost V 6 bases and J 2 bases, with 10 bases left between them. This CDR3 has 14 amino acids. CDR3 amino acids: CAISQGRTNEKLFF. CDR3 DNA sequence: TGTGCCATCAGCCAGGGGAGGACTAATGAAAAACTGTTTTTT.

V usage is TRBV24-1 and J usage is TRBJ1-2, with no clear D. The CDR3 is 13 residues long. Trimming cost V 2 bases and J 8 bases, with 11 bases left between them. CDR1 and CDR2 (germline): KGHDR, SFDVKD. CDR3 loop: CATSDWKAGGYTF. The CDR3 nucleotides read TGTGCCACCAGTGATTGGAAAGCGGGGGGCTACACCTTC.

J is TRBJ2-5 and V is TRBV12-3 or TRBV12-4; 8 positions match TRBD2. The CDR3 is 13 amino acids. Losses at the gene ends were 3 bases for V and 7 bases for J; bases not matched to a gene: 4. CDR3 DNA: TGTGCCAGCAGTTTGACCCGGGAGGGGACCCAGTACTTC. It yields the protein CASSLTREGTQYF.

This chain joins TRBV19 and TRBJ1-3; TRBD1 agrees at 8 bases. This CDR3 spans 13 amino acids. Germline V gives CDR1 LNHDA, CDR2 SQIVND (reference sequence). J was trimmed by 4 bases and V by 10 bases; bases with no gene match: 6. The CDR3 reads CAISRTGGNTIYF. CDR3 DNA sequence: TGTGCCATCAGCCGGACAGGGGGAAACACCATATATTTT.